Below, 8 T cell receptor beta chains from the same sample are listed, as sequenced in a study of human T cells and chemical hapten exposure. As for time point: pre-sensitization, week 0. As for treatment: therapeutic diphenylcyclopropenone sensitization with weekly scalp DPC. Using its own MiXCR run on the RACE reads, TCRdb lists one record per CDR3 protein. This sample has approximately 90,000 distinct CDR3 sequences; approximately 9% occur once, and the top ten carry around 2.6%. The starting material was whole blood, obtained in connection with sensitization to the hapten diphenylcyclopropenone (DPC). The receptors stem from a man aged 40-49 years with alopecia areata. Some clones in this sample may be carry-over from other donors' samples.

V is TRBV12-3 or TRBV12-4 and J is TRBJ2-7; D gene unclear. CDR3 length equals 14 residues. Between the trimmed V and J ends, which lost 2 bases and 7 bases, there was a span of 15 bases. Here the CDR3 DNA reads TGTGCCAGCAGTTTATGGGTAGGACCTGAGGAGCAGTACTTC. Encoded protein: CASSLWVGPEEQYF.

In this sample, this clonotype turned up many times. The chain combines TRBV20-1 with TRBJ2-1; 9 bases line up with TRBD1. Per the germline V gene, CDR1 is DFQATT and CDR2 is SNEGSKA (reference sequence). This CDR3 region has 15 residues. V lost 5 bases to trimming and J lost 9 bases; unmatched junction nucleotides: 14. In DNA form, the CDR3 reads TGCAGTGCTGGCTTAGGGACAGGGTATATTGGTGAGCAGTTCTTC. Translation: CSAGLGTGYIGEQFF.

This clonotype was found once. V usage is TRBV7-9 and J usage is TRBJ2-1; 8 nucleotides agree with TRBD1. The V gene end was trimmed by 5 bases and the J gene end by 2 bases; junction bases not matched to a gene: 5. The CDR3 is 15 amino acids. The germline CDR1 and CDR2 sequences are SEHNR and FQNEAQ (reference sequence). The CDR3 nucleotides read TGTGCCAGCAGCAGGGACAGGTTCACCTACAATGAGCAGTTCTTC. Translating it yields CASSRDRFTYNEQFF. Full variable domain (outside the CDR3, taken from reference TRBV7-9 and TRBJ2-1): DTGVSQNPRHKITKRGQNVTFRCDPISEHNRLYWYRQTLGQGPEFLTYFQNEAQLEKSRLLSDRFSAERPKGSFSTLEIQRTEQGDSAMYLCASSRDRFTYNEQFFGPGTRLTVL.

This clonotype was counted many times. The chain couples TRBV4-3 to TRBJ1-5; D is uncertain. The germline CDR1 and CDR2 sequences are LGHNA and YSLEER. V lost 0 bases and J 9 bases, leaving 9 bases between the germline ends. CDR3 length equals 13 residues. CDR3 sequence reads: CASSQDRLGPQHF. CDR3 coding DNA: TGCGCCAGCAGCCAAGATAGGCTAGGGCCCCAGCATTTT.

This clonotype was picked up a small number of times. The chain combines TRBV28 with TRBJ2-7, with D unclear. CDR3 length: 15 residues. Trimming removed 5 bases at V and 2 bases at J, with 16 bases between. From germline, CDR1 is MDHEN and CDR2 SYDVKM. The CDR3 region has the DNA TGTGCCAGCAGTCCCATGGGGAAACTGGCCTACGAGCAGTACTTC. This encodes CASSPMGKLAYEQYF.

This clonotype occurred a few times. This chain connects TRBV10-3 to TRBJ2-1, with a tentative D call TRBD1 (6 bases). Germline loops: CDR1 ENHRY, CDR2 SYGVKD. V was clipped by 4 bases and J by 7 bases, with 8 bases between them. The CDR3 consists of 12 residues. CDR3 amino acids: CAISGTDNEQFF. The CDR3 nucleotides are TGTGCCATCAGTGGGACAGATAATGAGCAGTTCTTC.

This clonotype showed up just a few times. The chain is built from TRBV7-2 and TRBJ2-7, with 10 bases fitting TRBD2. CDR1 is SGHTA, CDR2 FQGNSA, per germline. Trimming removed 1 base from V and 5 bases from J; junction bases left unmatched: 17. The length of the CDR3 is 19 residues. CDR3 coding DNA: TGTGCCAGCAGCTTAGAGTTCCTCGGGCTAGCGGGAGCTCGGGACGAGCAGTACTTC. Protein product: CASSLEFLGLAGARDEQYF.

Many counts were recorded for this clonotype. This sequence joins TRBV6-6 and TRBJ1-1; 7 positions match TRBD1. The CDR3 has 12 amino acids. The J segment lost 11 bases and the V segment lost 5 bases, leaving 8 bases of the junction unmatched. Germline assignment: CDR1 MNHNY and CDR2 SVGAGI (reference sequence). CDR3 DNA: TGTGCCAGCAGTCCCGTAGGGGGCTCGGCTTTCTTT. It translates to CASSPVGGSAFF.